This TCR beta chain comes out of a study of blood T cell repertoires in COVID-19. On the study more broadly: From T cells, B-cell-depleted T cells, or PBMCs came the material, which was cDNA or gDNA.

Sequencing was performed with immunoSEQ multiplex PCR; in TCRdb, only in-frame clones are kept and a portion is missing. The profile shows about 75,000 clones, roughly 90% of them singletons. Trimming cost V 0 bases and J 0 bases, with 11 bases left between them. From germline, CDR1 is SGHAT and CDR2 FQNNGV. The CDR3 runs 17 residues. This clonotype originated in a human donor in a cohort sampled during active COVID-19. Source material: peripheral blood. The V and J genes are TRBV11-2 and TRBJ2-2, with D perhaps matching TRBD2 (5 bases). The DNA of the CDR3 is TGTGCCAGCAGCTTAGATCGAAGGACTTCGAACACCGGGGAGCTGTTTTTT. It codes for CASSLDRRTSNTGELFF.